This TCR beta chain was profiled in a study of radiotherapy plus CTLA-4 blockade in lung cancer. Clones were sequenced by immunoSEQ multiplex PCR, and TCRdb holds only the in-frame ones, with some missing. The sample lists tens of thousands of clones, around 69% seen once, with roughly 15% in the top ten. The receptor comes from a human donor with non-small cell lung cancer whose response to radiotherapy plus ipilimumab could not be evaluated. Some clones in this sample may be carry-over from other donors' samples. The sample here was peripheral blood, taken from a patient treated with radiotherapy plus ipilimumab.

The CDR3 DNA sequence: TGTGCCAGCAAACGGGAGACATCCTACGAGCAGTACTTC. It yields the protein CASKRETSYEQYF. This rearrangement joins TRBV2 to TRBJ2-7, with a tentative D call TRBD2 (6 bases). CDR3 length equals 13 residues. Looked up from germline, CDR1 is SNHLY and CDR2 is FYNNEI. Deletions cut 7 bases from V and 1 base from J, with 11 bases between.